These 20 T cell receptor beta chains share one sample of origin, sequenced in a study of blood T cell repertoires in COVID-19. Data came from immunoSEQ multiplex PCR; TCRdb stores just in-frame clones and leaves some out. The profile shows 150,000 to 200,000 clones, roughly 84% of them singletons. Sequenced input: PBMCs or T cells enriched from blood (not recorded which). The receptors originated from a human donor with acute COVID-19. The donor label of this sample is uncertain.

The J gene is TRBJ1-2, the V gene TRBV30; 7 positions agree with TRBD1. Germline V gene sequence: CDR1 GTSNPN, CDR2 SVGIG (reference sequence). V lost 7 bases to trimming and J lost 8 bases; unmatched junction nucleotides: 10. The CDR3 extends over 12 amino acids. CDR3 bases: TGTGCCTACGAGAGAGGGGGCGACGGCTACACCTTC. Amino acids: CAYERGGDGYTF.

This rearrangement joins TRBV4-2 to TRBJ2-7, with 8 bases lining up with TRBD1. Germline CDR1 LGHNA, CDR2 YNFKEQ. The CDR3 runs to 15 residues. The V gene end was trimmed by 3 bases and the J gene end by 2 bases; junction bases not matched to a gene: 6. The CDR3 sequence: CASSQTGAFPYEQYF. The CDR3 DNA reads TGTGCCAGCAGCCAGACAGGGGCGTTTCCCTACGAGCAGTACTTC.

Turning to this clone: This sample also contains other DNA sequences that code for the same CDR3. The genes are TRBV18 and TRBJ1-2; 11 positions match TRBD1. This CDR3 comprises 16 residues. Germline lookup yields CDR1 KGHSH and CDR2 LQKENI. The junction had 7 bases not matched to a gene; V was cut back by 3 bases and J by 4 bases. The CDR3 spells CASSPPGTGGSYGYTF. The CDR3 nucleotides read TGTGCCAGCTCACCGCCTGGGACAGGGGGATCCTATGGCTACACCTTC.

V is TRBV19 and J is TRBJ2-2; D is perhaps TRBD1 (6 bases). The V end was cut by 5 bases, the J end by 6 bases, with 13 bases between. This CDR3 region has 14 residues. CDR1 and CDR2 (germline): LNHDA, SQIVND (reference sequence). This CDR3 reads CASSAYRAPGELFF. The CDR3 nucleotides read TGTGCCAGTAGTGCCTACAGGGCACCCGGGGAGCTGTTTTTT.

The chain has TRBV7-9 and TRBJ1-4; D is perhaps TRBD1 (6 bases). Trimming removed 6 bases at V and 8 bases at J, with 13 bases between. CDR1 is SEHNR, CDR2 FQNEAQ, per germline (reference sequence). There are 13 residues in the CDR3. DNA for the CDR3: TGTGCCAGCAGGCCAGGGGTGATGGAAAAACTGTTTTTT. Translating gives CASRPGVMEKLFF.

This clone was detected once. The chain couples TRBV15 to TRBJ2-7; TRBD2 might be the D (7 bases). This CDR3 region has 14 residues. CDR1 is LNHNV, CDR2 YYDKDF, per germline (reference sequence). DNA of the CDR3: TGTGCGGGGGGGCAGTGCCTCCCTCCCTACGAGCAGTACTTC. Translated, it gives CAGGQCLPPYEQYF.

The DNA of the CDR3 is TGCGCCAGCAGTGAGTCGGAGGGACGCGAGCAGTACTTC. Residues: CASSESEGREQYF. This rearrangement joins TRBV10-1 to TRBJ2-7, with a possible D match to TRBD2 (6 bases). The length of the CDR3 is 13 residues. Trimming took 0 bases from V and 6 from J, leaving 9 bases between them. Germline CDR1 is WNHNN and CDR2 is SYGVQD (reference sequence).

The chain uses TRBV7-3 and TRBJ2-7; 7 positions agree with TRBD2. Unmatched junction bases numbered 5, after V lost 3 bases and J lost 6 bases. Germline values: CDR1 SGHTA, CDR2 FQGTGA. The CDR3 consists of 13 residues. The CDR3 region has the DNA TGTGCCAGCAGCTTCTCGGGGGGAGGCGAGCAGTACTTC. This codes for CASSFSGGGEQYF.

Worth noting for this clone: The junction differs from germline at one of its ends, possibly a read error. This rearrangement joins TRBV11-2 to TRBJ2-3, with a weak D call TRBD2 (7 bases). From germline, CDR1 is SGHAT and CDR2 FQNNGV. The CDR3 loop spans 13 amino acids. CDR3 in DNA: TGTGCCAGCAGCTCAGGGGTGGTAGCGGGCGTACAGTTT. Its protein product is CASSSGVVAGVQF.

V and J are TRBV11-2 and TRBJ2-1, with 8 bases matching TRBD1. The V and J ends lost 6 bases and 5 bases, in that order; junction bases with no gene match: 12. Germline CDR1 is SGHAT and CDR2 is FQNNGV. The CDR3 consists of 16 residues. The CDR3 here is CASSPVDRGRNNEQFF. Here the CDR3 DNA reads TGTGCCAGCAGTCCTGTTGACAGGGGAAGAAACAATGAGCAGTTCTTC.

This clone has only one observation. The rearrangement links TRBV12-5 to TRBJ2-6; D is undetermined. Germline lookup yields CDR1 LGHNT and CDR2 FRNRAP. V lost 8 bases and J 0 bases, leaving 17 bases between the germline ends. This CDR3 contains 17 residues. This CDR3 reads CASSDLGQDSGANVLTF. The CDR3 nucleotides read TGTGCTAGTTCCGACCTGGGCCAGGACTCTGGGGCCAACGTCCTGACTTTC.

The chain combines TRBV19 with TRBJ2-3; 8 bases agree with TRBD2. The CDR3 is 13 amino acids. After removal of 5 bases from V and 4 bases from J, the junction contained 2 bases not matched to a gene. Germline V gene sequence: CDR1 LNHDA, CDR2 SQIVND (reference sequence). This CDR3 reads CASSSGGADTQYF. CDR3 DNA: TGTGCCAGTAGTTCGGGGGGGGCAGATACGCAGTATTTT.

As DNA, the CDR3 is TGTGCCAGCAGCGGAAGGACTAGCGGGGGGGTGTACCAAGAGACCCAGTACTTC. Residues: CASSGRTSGGVYQETQYF. V and J are TRBV9 and TRBJ2-5; 15 nucleotides agree with TRBD2. The CDR3 is made up of 18 amino acids. From germline, CDR1 is SGDLS and CDR2 YYNGEE. V shed 3 bases, J shed 0 bases, and the junction held 6 bases outside the gene matches.

The rearrangement joins TRBV4-2 to TRBJ1-2; no definite D call. Germline V gives CDR1 LGHNA, CDR2 YNFKEQ. CDR3 length: 13 amino acids. V gave up 4 bases and J gave up 7 bases, with 13 bases separating them. The CDR3, as DNA: TGTGCCAGCAGCCTTTTGGGAGTAGGTGGCTACACCTTC. Its translation is CASSLLGVGGYTF.

The rearrangement uses TRBV11-2 and TRBJ2-1; weak D call: TRBD2 (5 bases). The CDR3 sequence is 14 residues long. Trimming shortened V by 2 bases and J by 7 bases, and 12 bases separated the two germline ends. In germline, CDR1 is SGHAT, CDR2 FQNNGV. This chain's CDR3 is CASSLLRERNEQFF. Written as DNA, the CDR3 is TGTGCCAGCAGCTTATTACGGGAACGGAATGAGCAGTTCTTC. Combining the CDR3 with reference TRBV11-2 and TRBJ2-1 gives the whole variable domain EAGVAQSPRYKIIEKRQSVAFWCNPISGHATLYWYQQILGQGPKLLIQFQNNGVVDDSQLPKDRFSAERLKGVDSTLKIQPAKLEDSAVYLCASSLLRERNEQFFGPGTRLTVL.

The genes are TRBV12-3 or TRBV12-4 and TRBJ2-1; weak D call: TRBD2 (5 bases). V gave up 7 bases and J gave up 4 bases, with 8 bases separating them. The CDR3 is 12 residues long. The CDR3 region is CASTGNYNEQFF. CDR3 nucleotides: TGTGCCAGCACCGGGAATTACAATGAGCAGTTCTTC.

The V and J genes are TRBV5-6 and TRBJ1-1; D gene unclear. Germline assignment: CDR1 SGHDT and CDR2 YYEEEE. The V end lost 2 bases, the J end lost 5 bases, and 13 bases lay between the germline ends. This CDR3 is 14 amino acids long. The CDR3 loop is CASSFWSRGTEAFF. CDR3 in DNA: TGTGCCAGCAGCTTTTGGTCACGAGGGACTGAAGCTTTCTTT.

The chain has TRBV24-1 and TRBJ1-5; tentative D call: TRBD1 (5 bases). CDR3 size: 12 residues. Trimming removed 4 bases from V and 9 bases from J, with 9 bases in between. Germline-derived CDR1 and CDR2 are KGHDR and SFDVKD. The CDR3 spells CATSEMGGPQHF. CDR3 bases: TGTGCCACCAGTGAAATGGGGGGGCCCCAGCATTTT.

V gene TRBV5-6 combines with J gene TRBJ2-3; weak D call: TRBD1 (5 bases). The germline V and J ends were trimmed by 3 bases and 7 bases, with 12 bases remaining between them. The CDR3 has 13 residues. Germline V gives CDR1 SGHDT, CDR2 YYEEEE. The CDR3 protein is CASSWGRENTQYF. CDR3 in DNA: TGTGCCAGCAGCTGGGGCAGGGAAAATACGCAGTATTTT.

The chain recombines TRBV7-9 with TRBJ2-5; TRBD1 matches 10 bases. The J segment lost 5 bases and the V segment lost 5 bases, leaving 5 bases of the junction unmatched. This CDR3 is 14 amino acids long. Germline CDR1 SEHNR, CDR2 FQNEAQ (reference sequence). The CDR3, as DNA: TGTGCCAGCAGCAAGACAGGGGGCGGCGAGACCCAGTACTTC. Translated: CASSKTGGGETQYF.